A single sample is the source of the 25 T cell receptor beta chains below, sequenced in a study of PD-1 blockade in classical Hodgkin lymphoma. Generated by immunoSEQ multiplex PCR, the TCRdb table keeps only in-frame clones and is missing some. Found here are tens of thousands of clones, 60% to 70% of them singletons; the top ten hold approximately 2.8%. Regarding time point: cycle 4 day 1 (C4D1), after less than 7 weeks of nivolumab. No patient escaped relapse after autologous stem cell transplantation, and brentuximab vedotin exposure varied. The source material was peripheral blood mononuclear cells (PBMCs), sampled before the fourth cycle of nivolumab. The receptor set was obtained from a human donor with classical Hodgkin lymphoma.

The rearrangement joins TRBV11-1 to TRBJ2-1; 9 bases are shared with TRBD2. The CDR3 totals 18 residues. The junction had 17 bases not matched to a gene; V was cut back by 4 bases and J by 7 bases. CDR1 is SGHAT and CDR2 is FQDESV in the germline V gene (reference sequence). In DNA form, the CDR3 reads TGTGCCAGCAGCTGGGGGAGTGCCGGGACTAGCTATATGAATGAGCAGTTCTTC. This gives the protein CASSWGSAGTSYMNEQFF.

The chain recombines TRBV7-2 with TRBJ1-2; 7 bases fit TRBD1. The ends lost 5 bases at V and 3 bases at J; junction bases unmatched: 3. Germline V gives CDR1 SGHTA, CDR2 FQGNSA. The CDR3 has 13 amino acids. CDR3: CASSTGDYYGYTF. CDR3 DNA sequence: TGTGCCAGCAGCACAGGGGACTACTATGGCTACACCTTC. The full variable domain, rest sourced from reference TRBV7-2 and TRBJ1-2, is GAGVSQSPSNKVTEKGKDVELRCDPISGHTALYWYRQSLGQGLEFLIYFQGNSAPDKSGLPSDRFSAERTGGSVSTLTIQRTQQEDSAVYLCASSTGDYYGYTFGSGTRLTVV.

This clone was picked up a small number of times. The V and J genes are TRBV5-4 and TRBJ1-1; no clear D gene. Per the germline V gene, CDR1 is SGHNT and CDR2 is YYREEE (reference sequence). Trimming cost V 1 base and J 0 bases, with 4 bases left between them. The CDR3 extends over 13 amino acids. The CDR3 sequence: CASSLRLNTEAFF. In DNA, the CDR3 is TGTGCCAGCAGCTTGAGGTTGAACACTGAAGCTTTCTTT. Variable domain in full (rest from reference TRBV5-4 and TRBJ1-1): ETGVTQSPTHLIKTRGQQVTLRCSSQSGHNTVSWYQQALGQGPQFIFQYYREEENGRGNFPPRFSGLQFPNYSSELNVNALELDDSALYLCASSLRLNTEAFFGQGTRLTVV.

The V gene is TRBV5-1, the J gene TRBJ2-1; 12 nucleotides line up with TRBD2. CDR1 and CDR2 from the germline V gene are SGHRS and YFSETQ. Trimming at V came to 0 bases and at J to 1 base, leaving 11 bases not matched to a gene. This CDR3 has 20 residues. The CDR3 sequence is CASSLAPPSSGRGSYNEQFF. DNA for the CDR3: TGCGCCAGCAGCTTGGCCCCACCTTCTAGCGGGAGGGGTTCCTACAATGAGCAGTTCTTC. The variable domain in full, with the rest retrieved from reference TRBV5-1 and TRBJ2-1, is KAGVTQTPRYLIKTRGQQVTLSCSPISGHRSVSWYQQTPGQGLQFLFEYFSETQRNKGNFPGRFSGRQFSNSRSEMNVSTLELGDSALYLCASSLAPPSSGRGSYNEQFFGPGTRLTVL.

This clone was counted ten times or more. The gene calls are TRBV6-5 and TRBJ2-7; 7 bases fit TRBD1. The CDR3 extends over 14 amino acids. The germline gives CDR1 MNHEY, CDR2 SVGAGI. Germline trimming cut 1 base from V and 5 bases from J; bases unmatched to any gene: 5. The CDR3 loop is CASSYYRGSHEQYF. CDR3 sequence (DNA): TGTGCCAGCAGTTACTACAGGGGTTCACACGAGCAGTACTTC.

The chain couples TRBV6-5 to TRBJ1-3, with no clear D. In germline, CDR1 is MNHEY, CDR2 SVGAGI. V dropped 7 bases and J dropped 3 bases, with 7 bases sitting between them. This CDR3 region has 12 residues. The CDR3 protein is CASIGFGNTIYF. The CDR3 nucleotides read TGTGCCAGCATAGGCTTTGGAAACACCATATATTTT.

Written as DNA, the CDR3 is TGCGCCAGCAGCTCCACAGATACGCAGTATTTT. This sequence encodes CASSSTDTQYF. The chain combines TRBV5-1 with TRBJ2-3, with D hard to call. The CDR3 length is 11 residues. Germline V CDR1 and CDR2: SGHRS, YFSETQ. Trimming left V 3 bases short and J 2 bases short, with 1 base between.

The genes are TRBV19 and TRBJ2-1, with TRBD2 identical over 9 bases. With 8 bases clipped from V and 4 bases from J, the junction kept 6 bases outside the gene matches. The CDR3 runs to 14 residues. CDR1 is LNHDA and CDR2 is SQIVND in the germline V gene (reference sequence). Here the CDR3 reads CASAVAGAYNEQFF. The CDR3 nucleotides are TGTGCCAGTGCCGTAGCGGGAGCATACAATGAGCAGTTCTTC. The full variable domain, completed using reference TRBV19 and TRBJ2-1, is DGGITQSPKYLFRKEGQNVTLSCEQNLNHDAMYWYRQDPGQGLRLIYYSQIVNDFQKGDIAEGYSVSREKKESFPLTVTSAQKNPTAFYLCASAVAGAYNEQFFGPGTRLTVL.

This clone occurred a few times. The chain employs TRBV28 and TRBJ2-7; 10 positions match TRBD2. The ends lost 5 bases at V and 6 bases at J; junction bases unmatched: 13. The CDR3 sequence is 16 residues long. The germline V gene has CDR1 MDHEN and CDR2 SYDVKM. The CDR3 bases are TGTGCCAGCAGTCTCCTCGGGCTAGCGGGAGCTCCCGAGCAGTACTTC. Its protein is CASSLLGLAGAPEQYF.

This clone appeared a single time. This chain uses TRBV18 with TRBJ1-4; possible D gene TRBD1, 5 bases. Trimming removed 6 bases from V and 6 bases from J, with 14 bases in between. CDR1 and CDR2 (germline): KGHSH, LQKENI. The CDR3 extends over 14 amino acids. The CDR3 region is CASSLGAGDEKLFF. CDR3 nucleotides: TGTGCCAGCTCCTTAGGGGCCGGGGATGAAAAACTGTTTTTT.

V gene TRBV28 combines with J gene TRBJ2-7; D gene ambiguous. Germline loops: CDR1 MDHEN, CDR2 SYDVKM. V lost 7 bases, J lost 4 bases, and 29 bases lay in between. The CDR3 consists of 18 residues. The DNA of the CDR3 is TGTGCCAGCACCATCGTTTCTGGCAGCCTTCCGCGGATATACGAGCAGTACTTC. Its protein product is CASTIVSGSLPRIYEQYF.

The table lists this clone with a count of one. The J gene is TRBJ1-5, the V gene TRBV2; D remains ambiguous. Between the trimmed V and J ends, which lost 2 bases and 0 bases, there was a span of 11 bases. Germline assignment: CDR1 SNHLY and CDR2 FYNNEI. The CDR3 extends over 16 amino acids. The CDR3 spells CASSETVTFSNQPQHF. The CDR3 DNA sequence: TGTGCCAGCAGTGAAACAGTAACCTTTAGCAATCAGCCCCAGCATTTT.

The chain recombines TRBV28 with TRBJ2-3, with TRBD1 matching 8 bases. Germline V CDR1 and CDR2: MDHEN, SYDVKM. The CDR3 loop spans 16 amino acids. V was clipped by 3 bases and J by 3 bases; unmatched bases: 8. CDR3 region: CASSFQGTGATDTQYF. The CDR3 coding sequence is TGTGCCAGCAGTTTTCAAGGGACAGGAGCGACAGATACGCAGTATTTT. The variable domain in full, with the rest retrieved from reference TRBV28 and TRBJ2-3, is DVKVTQSSRYLVKRTGEKVFLECVQDMDHENMFWYRQDPGLGLRLIYFSYDVKMKEKGDIPEGYSVSREKKERFSLILESASTNQTSMYLCASSFQGTGATDTQYFGPGTRLTVL.

This rearrangement joins TRBV28 to TRBJ1-1; D perhaps matches TRBD1 (5 bases). Trimming cost V 6 bases and J 1 base, with 9 bases left between them. The germline V gene encodes CDR1 MDHEN and CDR2 SYDVKM. The CDR3 is made up of 13 amino acids. The CDR3, as DNA: TGTGCCAGCAGGGAGGGGTGGAACACTGAAGCTTTCTTT. The encoded protein is CASREGWNTEAFF.

V usage is TRBV30 and J usage is TRBJ1-3; D might be TRBD1 (5 bases). CDR1 is GTSNPN and CDR2 is SVGIG in the germline V gene (reference sequence). The V and J ends lost 1 base and 4 bases respectively, with 11 bases between them. The CDR3 length is 14 residues. The CDR3 loop reads CAWSDAGGGNTIYF. The CDR3 nucleotides read TGTGCCTGGAGTGACGCGGGGGGAGGAAACACCATATATTTT.

The chain employs TRBV18 and TRBJ2-5, with 7 positions matching TRBD2. V was pared by 2 bases and J by 7 bases, with 10 bases of the junction left unmatched. Germline V gene sequence: CDR1 KGHSH, CDR2 LQKENI. The CDR3 is 15 amino acids. The chain's CDR3 is CASSPSGAGSGTQYF. CDR3 in DNA: TGTGCCAGCTCACCAAGCGGGGCCGGCTCAGGGACCCAGTACTTC.

This clone showed up just a few times. The chain is built from TRBV10-3 and TRBJ1-1, with D perhaps TRBD1 (5 bases). Germline CDR1 and CDR2: ENHRY and SYGVKD. The V and J ends lost 10 bases and 4 bases respectively, with 13 bases between them. This CDR3 has 12 residues. The CDR3 region is CATTGGATEAFF. As DNA, the CDR3 is TGTGCCACCACGGGGGGAGCCACTGAAGCTTTCTTT.

The V call is TRBV28, the J call TRBJ1-5; D is unresolved. Germline values: CDR1 MDHEN, CDR2 SYDVKM. V was cut by 10 bases and J by 6 bases, with 22 bases left in between. CDR3 length: 15 amino acids. The CDR3 here is CATVGVPYLGQPQHF. The CDR3 DNA follows: TGTGCCACCGTTGGAGTCCCTTATCTCGGTCAGCCCCAGCATTTT.

Only a few counts were recorded for this clone. V gene TRBV28 combines with J gene TRBJ2-3, with TRBD1 identical over 8 bases. This CDR3 is built from 16 residues. Germline V gene data show CDR1 as MDHEN and CDR2 as SYDVKM. Trimming took 3 bases from V and 1 from J; bases not matched to a gene: 6. The CDR3 region is CASSFQGAMGTDTQYF. The DNA for the CDR3 is TGTGCCAGCAGTTTCCAGGGGGCGATGGGCACAGATACGCAGTATTTT.

The rearrangement uses TRBV6-1 and TRBJ2-6, with TRBD1 as a possible D gene (6 bases). The CDR3 is 19 residues long. The V end lost 2 bases, the J end lost 0 bases, and 17 bases lay between the germline ends. Germline V gives CDR1 MNHNS, CDR2 SASEGT. CDR3 coding DNA: TGTGCCAGCAGTGAAAAGGTGGGACATCAGAGCTCTGGGGCCAACGTCCTGACTTTC. Translated, it gives CASSEKVGHQSSGANVLTF.

The chain links TRBV5-1 to TRBJ2-7; D perhaps matches TRBD1 (5 bases). The CDR3 is made up of 13 amino acids. Trimming took 0 bases from V and 4 from J, leaving 8 bases between them. Germline loops: CDR1 SGHRS, CDR2 YFSETQ. The CDR3 is CASSLVGVYEQYF. As DNA, the CDR3 is TGCGCCAGCAGCTTGGTAGGGGTTTACGAGCAGTACTTC.

This clone was seen once. The chain employs TRBV7-6 and TRBJ2-1; 8 bases agree with TRBD2. The CDR3 consists of 16 residues. Germline V lookup: CDR1 SGHVS, CDR2 FNYEAQ. V shed 4 bases and J 5 bases; nucleotides not matched to a gene: 10. The DNA of the CDR3 is TGTGCCAGCAGCTCGGGGGGGGCGGGGGCCCACAATGAGCAGTTCTTC. Protein product: CASSSGGAGAHNEQFF.

This clone was observed a few times. This sequence joins TRBV7-2 and TRBJ1-6; D ambiguous. Trimming stripped 5 bases from V and 11 bases from J, with 10 bases between. There are 12 residues in the CDR3. Germline V gene sequence: CDR1 SGHTA, CDR2 FQGNSA. The CDR3, as DNA: TGTGCCAGCAGCCGAGCTTCGGCACCCCTCCACTTT. Protein product: CASSRASAPLHF.

The CDR3: CASSSLDRGHNSPLHF. DNA for the CDR3: TGCGCCAGCAGCTCTTTGGACAGGGGGCATAATTCACCCCTCCACTTT. The chain joins TRBV5-1 to TRBJ1-6, with 11 nucleotides matching TRBD1. The V segment lost 3 bases and the J segment 5 bases; nucleotides outside the gene matches: 4. The CDR3 runs 16 residues. Germline V lookup: CDR1 SGHRS, CDR2 YFSETQ.

This chain links TRBV2 with TRBJ2-7; TRBD1 matches at 7 bases. Germline V lookup: CDR1 SNHLY, CDR2 FYNNEI. Losses at the gene ends were 6 bases for V and 3 bases for J; bases not matched to a gene: 5. The CDR3 spans 13 residues. In DNA form, the CDR3 reads TGTGCCAGCAGCCGACAGGGTGGCTACGAGCAGTACTTC. Translation gives CASSRQGGYEQYF.